Given below is one T cell receptor (beta chain) in context. The antigen remains unidentified. This specimen comes from a study of monozygotic twins with inflammatory bowel disease. Study conclusions and caveats: Different T cell subtypes could not be distinguished.

Germline V CDR1 and CDR2: SGHVS, FNYEAQ. The CDR3 is made up of 14 amino acids. TCRdb reprocessed the 5' RACE reads and reports one entry per CDR3 protein, with no DNA. The sample's table shows around 190,000 distinct CDR3 sequences. This chain joins TRBV7-6 and TRBJ1-4; absent DNA, TCRdb's TRBD1 call cannot be checked. Source material: blood. This receptor was taken from a human donor with ulcerative colitis or Crohn's disease, or a healthy co-twin of an affected twin (not recorded which). The CDR3 here is CASSTGTADEKLFF.